This T cell receptor beta chain was sequenced for a study of T-cell memory formation after mild COVID-19. Study conclusions and caveats: Clones shrinking from day 15 to 85 showed even CD4/CD8 mixes; later expanders tilted CD4+. CM and EM subsets held most contracting CD4+ clones; EMRA held CD8+ ones. Pre-infection memory showed some responding clones, and this suggested that cross-reactive memory joined.

Using its own MiXCR run on the 5' RACE reads, TCRdb lists one record per CDR3 protein. Among about 250,000 distinct CDR3 sequences, about 16% were seen once, and the ten largest hold 2.1%. The germline CDR1 and CDR2 sequences are LGHDT and YNNKEL (reference sequence). This CDR3 comprises 16 residues. Trimming removed 4 bases at V and 5 bases at J, with 20 bases between. This clonotype was seen a handful of times. What it recognizes is unknown. The V and J genes are TRBV3-1 and TRBJ1-1; no reliable D call. This TCR derives from an adult woman who had mild COVID-19 (a few samples of this study predate the infection). Cell type and time point are not known. The specimen was PBMCs or a T cell subset sorted from them (not recorded which). CDR3 DNA sequence: TGTGCCAGCAGCCCAAAGATCCAGCCCCGTCGGACTGAAGCTTTCTTT. Translating gives CASSPKIQPRRTEAFF.